This T cell receptor (beta chain) came from a study of blood T cell repertoires in COVID-19. Profiled with immunoSEQ multiplex PCR; TCRdb holds only in-frame clones, not every one. The sample lists about 240,000 clones; about 87% were seen once. The CDR3 consists of 17 residues. V was cut by 3 bases and J by 2 bases, with 17 bases left in between. Per the germline V gene, CDR1 is SEHNR and CDR2 is FQNEAQ (reference sequence). This clonotype was sampled from a woman aged 25 to 39 with acute COVID-19. The sample consisted of PBMCs or T cells enriched from blood (not recorded which). This chain uses TRBV7-9 with TRBJ1-3; D is unresolved. CDR3 protein: CASSFVPPRKTGNTIYF. The CDR3 nucleotides read TGTGCCAGCAGCTTCGTTCCCCCGAGGAAGACTGGAAACACCATATATTTT.